Each of the 2 T cell receptor beta chains below was sequenced from the same sample in a study of shared clonotypes between healthy human individuals. Measured with immunoSEQ multiplex PCR; TCRdb has only the in-frame clones, and not every one. This sample has roughly 2 million clones, with about 95% found just once. Only CD45RO-negative cells positively selected for CCR7 counted as naive CD8 cells, so terminally differentiated effector memory CD45RA+ cells were excluded. Sequenced input: naive CD8+ T cells sorted from blood. The receptors originated from a man between 18 and 29 years old in good health.

The chain uses TRBV15 and TRBJ2-5, with 9 bases lining up with TRBD2. Germline values: CDR1 LNHNV, CDR2 YYDKDF (reference sequence). The junction had 9 bases not matched to a gene; V was cut back by 0 bases and J by 1 base. The CDR3 covers 18 residues. This CDR3 reads CATSRDHLASGTQETQYF. DNA of the CDR3: TGTGCCACCAGCAGAGATCATCTGGCTAGCGGGACCCAAGAGACCCAGTACTTC.

The chain recombines TRBV10-1 with TRBJ2-2; TRBD2 aligns across 14 bases. The CDR3 has 16 residues. Germline CDR1 is WNHNN and CDR2 is SYGVQD (reference sequence). Trimming took 3 bases from V and 8 from J; bases not matched to a gene: 5. DNA of the CDR3: TGCGCCAGCAGTGACCCGGGACTAGCGGGAGTAGGGGAGCTGTTTTTT. Amino acids: CASSDPGLAGVGELFF.